This is a list of T cell receptor beta chains from one sample in a study of T-cell reconstitution after alpha-beta-depleted transplantation in children. From the PCR reads, TCRdb called clonotypes with MiXCR, one entry per CDR3 protein. The sample consists of more than 400,000 distinct CDR3 sequences, 10% to 12% of them appearing once. The sequenced sample was PBMCs, mostly from graft donor cells, obtained 180 days after TCRalphabeta/CD19-depleted stem cell transplant. The receptors shown here come from a female patient aged 2-9 years who had a stem cell transplant for aplastic anemia, so the T cells may come from the graft donor. The CDR3 runs from the conserved cysteine through the conserved F or W. Clone size, where shown, is once, few, many, or a class for clones that have expanded.

>TRBV3-1|many|TRBJ2-7
CASSQLGQGNNYEQYF
>TRBV11-2|few|TRBJ2-4
CASRGIGKNIQYF
>TRBV20-1|few|TRBJ2-5
CSATRTSGRQETQYF
>TRBV10-3|few|TRBJ2-3
CAISEPTGVHTDTQYF
>TRBV29-1|few|TRBJ2-4
CSVAGGNIQYF
>TRBV14|NA|TRBJ1-1
CASSRGQIKAFF
>TRBV5-1|NA|TRBJ2-1
CASSLVVGTSSKNEQFF
>TRBV7-8|few|TRBJ2-7
CASSPRGSSSYEQYF
>TRBV9|few|TRBJ2-5
CASSPDSPKQETQYF
>TRBV28|few|TRBJ1-1
CASRGGSLNTEAFF
>TRBV7-2|NA|TRBJ2-7
CASRYTSGAYEQYF
>TRBV29-1|many|TRBJ2-1
CSVPPRLAGISYNEQFF
>TRBV20-1|few|TRBJ2-1
CSASYDRGLYNEQFF
>TRBV12-5|many|TRBJ2-3
CASGPPEKRDHRTDTQYF
>TRBV6-5|few|TRBJ2-1
CASSHTGREYNEQFF
>TRBV7-9|many|TRBJ2-7
CASSLATRVAPGEQYF
>TRBV29-1|NA|TRBJ1-1
CSVEDRAGTEAFF
>TRBV20-1|NA|TRBJ1-6
CSAKAGTGVSPLHF
>TRBV29-1|few|TRBJ2-1
CSVEDQRDRGRGNEQFF
>TRBV7-2|few|TRBJ2-2
CASSLVRAGQGHGELFF
>TRBV12-3/TRBV12-4|few|TRBJ2-3
CASSRDGGLSTDTQYF
>TRBV11-1|few|TRBJ2-6
CASSLGRERPSGANVLTF
>TRBV7-3|NA|TRBJ2-3
CASSPPTGTRADTQYF
>TRBV20-1|NA|TRBJ1-1
CSARDLSGTGEAFF
>TRBV12-5|few|TRBJ2-1
CASGSPTLGGTGTNDEQFF
>TRBV3-1|NA|TRBJ2-1
CASSQVLLAGEGEQFF
>TRBV7-9|few|TRBJ2-1
CASSRGTSGRIWEQFF
>TRBV28|few|TRBJ2-1
CASSRMRSSYNEQFF
>TRBV7-9|few|TRBJ1-1
CASSSRDSYMNTEAFF
>TRBV6-1|NA|TRBJ2-1
CASRRASGTSAYNEQFF